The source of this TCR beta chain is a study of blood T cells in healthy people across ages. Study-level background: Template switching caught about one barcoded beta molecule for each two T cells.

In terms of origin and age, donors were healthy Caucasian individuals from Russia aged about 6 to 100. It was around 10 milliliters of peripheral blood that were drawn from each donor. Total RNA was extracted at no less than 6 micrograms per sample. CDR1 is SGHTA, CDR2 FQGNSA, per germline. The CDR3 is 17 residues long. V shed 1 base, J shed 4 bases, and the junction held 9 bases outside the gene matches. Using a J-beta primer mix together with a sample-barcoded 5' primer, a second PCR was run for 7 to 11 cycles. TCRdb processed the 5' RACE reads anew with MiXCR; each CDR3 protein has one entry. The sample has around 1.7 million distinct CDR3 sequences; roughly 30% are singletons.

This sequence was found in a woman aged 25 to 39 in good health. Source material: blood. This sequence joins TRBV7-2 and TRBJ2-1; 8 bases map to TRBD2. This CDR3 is CASSLGVRGGFYNEQFF. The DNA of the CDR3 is TGTGCCAGCAGCTTAGGGGTGCGCGGGGGGTTTTACAATGAGCAGTTCTTC.